The rows below give T cell receptor beta chains drawn from one sample of a study of kidney transplant recipient with SARS-CoV-2 infection. MiXCR was run by TCRdb on the reads, yielding one entry per CDR3 protein. The sample comprises 200,000 to 250,000 distinct CDR3 sequences, more than 25% of which are singletons, and roughly 7% rests with the top ten. Sequencing used a blood sample, obtained at baseline and on day 111 from a kidney transplant recipient. These receptors were taken from a male patient aged 25 to 39 who had COVID-19 and was a kidney transplant recipient. These T cells may partly come from the graft donor. Each CDR3 is given with its conserved first and last residue. A D gene is named only where the DNA matches it firmly. Clone size appears in some rows only: once, few, many, or a class for an expanded clone.

J gene: TRBJ2-7
V gene: TRBV10-2
D gene: -
clone size: many
CDR3 DNA: TGCGCCAGCAGTGACCCCCCGTTAGTTTTATACGAGCAGTACTTC
CDR3 protein: CASSDPPLVLYEQYF

J gene: TRBJ2-1
V gene: TRBV27
D gene: TRBD2
clone size: few
CDR3 DNA: TGTGCCAGCAAAATCGGGACTAGCTCCTACAATGAGCAGTTCTTC
CDR3 protein: CASKIGTSSYNEQFF

J gene: TRBJ1-2
V gene: TRBV30
D gene: -
clone size: many
CDR3 DNA: TGTGCCTGGCCGAGAAAGCGTTATAGAAAGACCTATGGCTACACCTTC
CDR3 protein: CAWPRKRYRKTYGYTF

J gene: TRBJ2-3
V gene: TRBV4-1
D gene: -
clone size: -
CDR3 DNA: TGCGCCAGCAGCAAATTGGGGGTGGGGGGCACAGATACGCAGTATTTT
CDR3 protein: CASSKLGVGGTDTQYF

J gene: TRBJ2-5
V gene: TRBV11-2
D gene: TRBD2
clone size: -
CDR3 DNA: TGTGCCAGCAGCCACGTAGCGGGAGCTAGAAAGACCCAGTACTTC
CDR3 protein: CASSHVAGARKTQYF

J gene: TRBJ1-2
V gene: TRBV16
D gene: -
clone size: many
CDR3 DNA: TGTGCCAGCAGCCCCGGGATGGTCGTTAGAAAGACCTATGGCTACACCTTC
CDR3 protein: CASSPGMVVRKTYGYTF

J gene: TRBJ1-2
V gene: TRBV11-1
D gene: -
clone size: many
CDR3 DNA: TGTGCCAGCAGCATGAGGTTTAAGGCTGGAAAGACCTATGGCTACACCTTC
CDR3 protein: CASSMRFKAGKTYGYTF

J gene: TRBJ1-1
V gene: TRBV20-1
D gene: -
clone size: many
CDR3 DNA: TGCAGTGCTCGGAAAAGCAGGGATACTGAAGCTTTCTTT
CDR3 protein: CSARKSRDTEAFF

J gene: TRBJ2-1
V gene: TRBV19
D gene: -
clone size: -
CDR3 DNA: TGTGCCGGTAAACTGTTAGGGGCCGACAATGAGCAGTTCTTC
CDR3 protein: CAGKLLGADNEQFF

J gene: TRBJ2-2
V gene: TRBV3-1
D gene: -
clone size: many
CDR3 DNA: TGTGCCAGCAGCACATGTTCTCCCATTTCAGGCTTGACCGGGGAGCTGTTTTTT
CDR3 protein: CASSTCSPISGLTGELFF

J gene: TRBJ2-7
V gene: TRBV28
D gene: -
clone size: many
CDR3 DNA: TGTGCCAGCAGTTTATGGGACAGAGACTACGAGCAGTACTTC
CDR3 protein: CASSLWDRDYEQYF

J gene: TRBJ2-3
V gene: TRBV3-2
D gene: -
clone size: many
CDR3 DNA: TGTGCCAGCAGCCAAGTCAGCACAGATACGCAGTATTTT
CDR3 protein: CASSQVSTDTQYF

J gene: TRBJ2-1
V gene: TRBV14
D gene: -
clone size: many
CDR3 DNA: TGTGCCAGCAGCCAAGTCAGGGTCTCCTACAATGAGCAGTTCTTC
CDR3 protein: CASSQVRVSYNEQFF

J gene: TRBJ1-1
V gene: TRBV15
D gene: TRBD1
clone size: few
CDR3 DNA: TGTGCCGCCAGCAGGGACAGGAACACTGAAGCTTTCTTT
CDR3 protein: CAASRDRNTEAFF

J gene: TRBJ1-2
V gene: TRBV3-1
D gene: -
clone size: many
CDR3 DNA: TGTGCCAGCAGCTCAAAAGGCACCCTTCGAAAGACCTATGGCTACACCTTC
CDR3 protein: CASSSKGTLRKTYGYTF

J gene: TRBJ1-1
V gene: TRBV24-1
D gene: -
clone size: many
CDR3 DNA: TGTGCCACCAGTGAACCGGGCCCTGGGGCTGAAGCTTTCTTT
CDR3 protein: CATSEPGPGAEAFF

J gene: TRBJ2-1
V gene: TRBV29-1
D gene: TRBD2
clone size: -
CDR3 DNA: TGCAGCGTCCGTGGACTAGCAGGGAATGAGCAGTTCTTC
CDR3 protein: CSVRGLAGNEQFF

J gene: TRBJ1-1
V gene: TRBV5-8
D gene: -
clone size: many
CDR3 DNA: TGTGCCAGCAGCTCCGAGGGGACGAACACTGAAGCTTTCTTT
CDR3 protein: CASSSEGTNTEAFF

J gene: TRBJ2-3
V gene: TRBV3-1
D gene: TRBD2
clone size: once
CDR3 DNA: TGTGCCAGCAACCAGAACTATGTGGTACTAGCGGGATCCGATACGCAGTATTTT
CDR3 protein: CASNQNYVVLAGSDTQYF

J gene: TRBJ2-1
V gene: TRBV6-5
D gene: TRBD2
clone size: -
CDR3 DNA: TGTGCCAGCAGTCTGGGACTAGCGGGAGCTGGTGAGCAGTTCTTC
CDR3 protein: CASSLGLAGAGEQFF

J gene: TRBJ2-3
V gene: TRBV28
D gene: -
clone size: -
CDR3 DNA: TGTGCCAGCAGTACCTTTTCCGACAGCACAGATACGCAGTATTTT
CDR3 protein: CASSTFSDSTDTQYF

J gene: TRBJ1-2
V gene: TRBV7-9
D gene: -
clone size: many
CDR3 DNA: TGTGCCAGCAGCTGTAGCGCATACCATGGAAAGACCTATGGCTACACCTTC
CDR3 protein: CASSCSAYHGKTYGYTF

J gene: TRBJ1-2
V gene: TRBV4-3
D gene: -
clone size: few
CDR3 DNA: TGCGCCAGCAGCATCTTTGCAGGACGTCGAAAGACCTATGGCTACACCTTC
CDR3 protein: CASSIFAGRRKTYGYTF

J gene: TRBJ2-5
V gene: TRBV6-1
D gene: -
clone size: many
CDR3 DNA: TGTGCCAGCAGTGATATCGTCACCCAGTACTTC
CDR3 protein: CASSDIVTQYF

J gene: TRBJ1-1
V gene: TRBV3-1
D gene: -
clone size: many
CDR3 DNA: TGTGCCAGCAGCGCAGCTGATCCCATTTCAATTCGCACTGAAGCTTTCTTT
CDR3 protein: CASSAADPISIRTEAFF

J gene: TRBJ2-1
V gene: TRBV11-3
D gene: TRBD2
clone size: -
CDR3 DNA: TGTGCCAGCAGCTCCCGATGGACTAGCTCCTACAATGAGCAGTTCTTC
CDR3 protein: CASSSRWTSSYNEQFF

J gene: TRBJ2-1
V gene: TRBV20-1
D gene: TRBD2
clone size: many
CDR3 DNA: TGCAGTGCTAGAGTCAGAGCGGGAGAATCATACAATGAGCAGTTCTTC
CDR3 protein: CSARVRAGESYNEQFF

J gene: TRBJ1-1
V gene: TRBV20-1
D gene: -
clone size: many
CDR3 DNA: TGCAGTGCTAGCAGGAACACTGAAGCTTTCTTT
CDR3 protein: CSASRNTEAFF

J gene: TRBJ1-1
V gene: TRBV3-1
D gene: -
clone size: many
CDR3 DNA: TGTGCCAGCAGCTTTACGTGTCCCATTTCAATTCGCACTGAAGCTTTCTTT
CDR3 protein: CASSFTCPISIRTEAFF

J gene: TRBJ2-1
V gene: TRBV12-3/TRBV12-4
D gene: TRBD1
clone size: many
CDR3 DNA: TGTGCCAGCAAAGCAGGGGGCGCCTACAATGAGCAGTTCTTC
CDR3 protein: CASKAGGAYNEQFF

J gene: TRBJ2-1
V gene: TRBV15
D gene: TRBD2
clone size: many
CDR3 DNA: TGTGCCACCAGCAGAGATTCACCTAGCGGGAGGGATGAGCAGTTCTTC
CDR3 protein: CATSRDSPSGRDEQFF

J gene: TRBJ1-1
V gene: TRBV28
D gene: TRBD1
clone size: many
CDR3 DNA: TGTGCCAGCAGTTTACCCCAGGGGGGGGTGAACACTGAAGCTTTCTTT
CDR3 protein: CASSLPQGGVNTEAFF

J gene: TRBJ2-3
V gene: TRBV27
D gene: -
clone size: few
CDR3 DNA: TGTGCCAGCAGTTTATCGGGGGGGGGCCCAGATACGCAGTATTTT
CDR3 protein: CASSLSGGGPDTQYF

J gene: TRBJ2-1
V gene: TRBV20-1
D gene: -
clone size: many
CDR3 DNA: TGCAGTGCTAGTGGAAACGGGAGCCCCTACAATGAGCAGTTCTTC
CDR3 protein: CSASGNGSPYNEQFF

J gene: TRBJ1-4
V gene: TRBV4-1
D gene: -
clone size: many
CDR3 DNA: TGCGCCAGCAGCCGACTGCCGACAGTAGGACGCGGAACTAATGAAAAACTGTTTTTT
CDR3 protein: CASSRLPTVGRGTNEKLFF

J gene: TRBJ1-2
V gene: TRBV19
D gene: -
clone size: many
CDR3 DNA: TGTGCCAGTAGTGTACGGTCGACAAATCGAAAGACCTATGGCTACACCTTC
CDR3 protein: CASSVRSTNRKTYGYTF

J gene: TRBJ2-7
V gene: TRBV14
D gene: -
clone size: many
CDR3 DNA: TGTGCCAGCAGCCAGGATGAAGAGCAGTACTTC
CDR3 protein: CASSQDEEQYF

J gene: TRBJ2-1
V gene: TRBV5-1
D gene: -
clone size: many
CDR3 DNA: TGCGCCAGCAGCCCGGACGCCCGGTATGAGCAGTTCTTC
CDR3 protein: CASSPDARYEQFF

J gene: TRBJ2-3
V gene: TRBV21-1
D gene: -
clone size: many
CDR3 DNA: TGTGCCAGCAGTAAGCGTATAGCTACAGTCATGCAAGATACGCAGTATTTT
CDR3 protein: CASSKRIATVMQDTQYF

J gene: TRBJ2-2
V gene: TRBV5-8
D gene: -
clone size: many
CDR3 DNA: TGTGCCAGCAGCCCAAACCAGGATCGGGGGACACCGAACACCGGGGAGCTGTTTTTT
CDR3 protein: CASSPNQDRGTPNTGELFF

J gene: TRBJ2-7
V gene: TRBV30
D gene: -
clone size: many
CDR3 DNA: TGTGCCTGGGGACCCGGTTCTTCCTACGAGCAGTACTTC
CDR3 protein: CAWGPGSSYEQYF

J gene: TRBJ2-7
V gene: TRBV18
D gene: -
clone size: many
CDR3 DNA: TGTGCCAGCTCACTTAATGCACCCTACGAGCAGTACTTC
CDR3 protein: CASSLNAPYEQYF

J gene: TRBJ1-4
V gene: TRBV5-1
D gene: -
clone size: many
CDR3 DNA: TGCGCCAGCAGCTTGAGGCCAGGGACTAATGAAAAACTGTTTTTT
CDR3 protein: CASSLRPGTNEKLFF

J gene: TRBJ2-1
V gene: TRBV20-1
D gene: -
clone size: few
CDR3 DNA: TGCAGTGCTAGAGTTTGGGGCTACAATGAGCAGTTCTTC
CDR3 protein: CSARVWGYNEQFF

J gene: TRBJ2-5
V gene: TRBV27
D gene: TRBD1
clone size: -
CDR3 DNA: TGTGCCAGCGGTCTCTCCGGGACAGGGGGCGTATTTGGGGAGACCCAGTACTTC
CDR3 protein: CASGLSGTGGVFGETQYF

J gene: TRBJ1-2
V gene: TRBV7-7
D gene: -
clone size: -
CDR3 DNA: TGTGCCAGCAGCGGTATGTTTAAGTGCCGAAAGACCTATGGCTACACCTTC
CDR3 protein: CASSGMFKCRKTYGYTF

J gene: TRBJ2-5
V gene: TRBV5-1
D gene: -
clone size: many
CDR3 DNA: TGCGCCAGCAGCCCGGGCCCTCGGGAGACCCAGTACTTC
CDR3 protein: CASSPGPRETQYF

J gene: TRBJ2-7
V gene: TRBV28
D gene: -
clone size: many
CDR3 DNA: TGTGCCAGCAGTAGCTCCCACGAGCAGTACTTC
CDR3 protein: CASSSSHEQYF

J gene: TRBJ2-7
V gene: TRBV6-2/TRBV6-3
D gene: TRBD2
clone size: many
CDR3 DNA: TGTGCCAGCAGAAACTTAGGACTAGCGGACGAGCAGTACTTC
CDR3 protein: CASRNLGLADEQYF

J gene: TRBJ2-4
V gene: TRBV20-1
D gene: TRBD1
clone size: -
CDR3 DNA: TGCAGTGCTGGAAAAACAGGGGACATTCAGTACTTC
CDR3 protein: CSAGKTGDIQYF